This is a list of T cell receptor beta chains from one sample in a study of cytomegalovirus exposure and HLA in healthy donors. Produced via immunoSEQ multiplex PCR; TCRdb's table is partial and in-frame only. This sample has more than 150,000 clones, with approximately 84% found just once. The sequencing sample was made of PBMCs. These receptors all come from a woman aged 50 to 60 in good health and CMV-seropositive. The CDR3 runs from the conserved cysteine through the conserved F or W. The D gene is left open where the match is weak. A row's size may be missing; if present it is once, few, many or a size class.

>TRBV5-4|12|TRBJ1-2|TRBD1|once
CASSQGAWGYTF
TGTGCCAGCAGCCAGGGGGCGTGGGGCTACACCTTC
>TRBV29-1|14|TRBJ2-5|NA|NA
CSAVTRGPKETQYF
TGCAGCGCCGTAACCCGGGGTCCGAAAGAGACCCAGTACTTC
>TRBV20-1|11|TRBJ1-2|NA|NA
CSARPQGGYTF
TGCAGTGCTAGACCACAGGGCGGCTACACCTTC
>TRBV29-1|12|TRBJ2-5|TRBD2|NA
CSVDGGQETQYF
TGCAGCGTTGACGGGGGGCAAGAGACCCAGTACTTC
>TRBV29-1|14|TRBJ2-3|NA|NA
CSVDALAIGDTQYF
TGCAGCGTTGACGCGCTAGCGATAGGGGATACGCAGTATTTT
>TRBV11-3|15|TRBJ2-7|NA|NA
CASSESSGDHYEQYF
TGTGCCAGCAGCGAATCGTCGGGAGATCACTACGAGCAGTACTTC
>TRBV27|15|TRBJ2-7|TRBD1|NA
CASSLARDRGYEQYF
TGTGCCAGCAGTCTAGCTCGGGACAGGGGCTACGAGCAGTACTTC
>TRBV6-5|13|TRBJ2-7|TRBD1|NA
CASSYSTGSEQYF
TGTGCCAGCAGTTACTCGACAGGGAGCGAGCAGTACTTC
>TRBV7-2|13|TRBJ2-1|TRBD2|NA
CASSQRGGGEQFF
TGTGCCAGCAGCCAGCGGGGGGGCGGTGAGCAGTTCTTC
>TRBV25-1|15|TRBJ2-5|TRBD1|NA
CASSELPGQQETQYF
TGTGCCAGCAGTGAATTACCGGGACAGCAAGAGACCCAGTACTTC
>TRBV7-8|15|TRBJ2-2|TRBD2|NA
CASSARGEGTGELFF
TGTGCCAGCAGCGCTCGGGGGGAGGGCACCGGGGAGCTGTTTTTT
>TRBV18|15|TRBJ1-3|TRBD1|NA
CASSPGQGPGNTIYF
TGTGCCAGCTCACCGGGACAGGGCCCTGGAAACACCATATATTTT
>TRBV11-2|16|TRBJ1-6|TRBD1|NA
CASSLAGGQGLSPLHF
TGTGCCAGCAGCTTAGCTGGGGGACAGGGACTTTCACCCCTCCACTTT
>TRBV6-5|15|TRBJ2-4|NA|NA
CASSYGSGTKNIQYF
TGTGCCAGCAGTTACGGCAGCGGCACCAAAAACATTCAGTACTTC
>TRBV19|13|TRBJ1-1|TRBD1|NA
CASSIQGGTEAFF
TGTGCCAGTAGCATACAGGGGGGCACTGAAGCTTTCTTT
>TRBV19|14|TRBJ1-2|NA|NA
CASSLPQVFYGYTF
TGTGCCAGTAGTCTCCCTCAGGTATTCTATGGCTACACCTTC
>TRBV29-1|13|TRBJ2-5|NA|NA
CSVAESVSVAQYF
TGCAGCGTTGCCGAATCGGTCTCCGTCGCCCAGTACTTC
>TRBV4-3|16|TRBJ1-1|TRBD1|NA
CASSLETGRMNTEAFF
TGCGCCAGCAGCCTGGAGACAGGGCGGATGAACACTGAAGCTTTCTTT
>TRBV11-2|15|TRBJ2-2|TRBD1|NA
CASSLPQGASGELFF
TGTGCCAGCAGCCTTCCACAGGGGGCGTCCGGGGAGCTGTTTTTT
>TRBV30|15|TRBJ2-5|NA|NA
CAWTPGRGYQETQYF
TGTGCCTGGACCCCCGGTAGAGGATACCAAGAGACCCAGTACTTC
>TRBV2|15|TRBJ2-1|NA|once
CASSRNSGPYNEQFF
TGTGCCAGCAGTCGGAATAGCGGACCGTACAATGAGCAGTTCTTC
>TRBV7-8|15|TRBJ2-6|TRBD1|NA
CASSLTGAGANVLTF
TGTGCCAGCAGCTTAACAGGGGCTGGGGCCAACGTCCTGACTTTC
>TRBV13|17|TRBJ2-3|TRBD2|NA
CASSPRLFGGAGDTQYF
TGTGCCAGCAGCCCCCGACTTTTCGGGGGGGCCGGTGATACGCAGTATTTT
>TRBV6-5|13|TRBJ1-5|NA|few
CASRMGDWQPQHF
TGTGCCAGCAGAATGGGGGACTGGCAGCCCCAGCATTTT
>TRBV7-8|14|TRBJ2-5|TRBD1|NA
CASSHRGRQETQYF
TGTGCCAGCAGCCACAGGGGAAGACAAGAGACCCAGTACTTC
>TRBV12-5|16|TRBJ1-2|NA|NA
CASGLLAGPAIGGYTF
TGTGCTAGTGGTTTGCTAGCGGGCCCCGCGATTGGTGGCTACACCTTC
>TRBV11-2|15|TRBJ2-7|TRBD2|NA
CASSFGTGGADEQYF
TGTGCCAGCAGCTTCGGGACGGGGGGTGCCGACGAGCAGTACTTC